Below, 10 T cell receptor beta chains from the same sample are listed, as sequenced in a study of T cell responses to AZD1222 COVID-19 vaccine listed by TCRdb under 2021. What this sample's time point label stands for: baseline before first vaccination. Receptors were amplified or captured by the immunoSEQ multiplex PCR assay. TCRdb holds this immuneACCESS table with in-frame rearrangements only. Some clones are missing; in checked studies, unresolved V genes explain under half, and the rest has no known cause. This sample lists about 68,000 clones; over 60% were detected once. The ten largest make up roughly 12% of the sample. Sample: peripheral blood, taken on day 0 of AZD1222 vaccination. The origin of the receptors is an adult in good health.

The CDR3 sequence is CASNLAGGGETQYF. CDR3 in DNA: TGTGCCAGCAATTTGGCGGGGGGTGGAGAGACCCAGTACTTC. V and J are TRBV7-8 and TRBJ2-5; 8 nucleotides match TRBD2. The CDR3 covers 14 residues. Germline V gene data show CDR1 as SGHVS and CDR2 as FQNEAQ. V trimming: 7 bases; J trimming: 4 bases; junction bases outside the gene matches: 8.

The CDR3 here is CAISEGLPNTEAFF. DNA of the CDR3: TGTGCCATCAGTGAAGGGCTACCGAACACTGAAGCTTTCTTT. The V call is TRBV10-3, the J call TRBJ1-1; D not resolved. This CDR3 has 14 residues. CDR1 and CDR2 from the germline V gene are ENHRY and SYGVKD. V was trimmed by 3 bases and J by 1 base, leaving 9 bases between them.

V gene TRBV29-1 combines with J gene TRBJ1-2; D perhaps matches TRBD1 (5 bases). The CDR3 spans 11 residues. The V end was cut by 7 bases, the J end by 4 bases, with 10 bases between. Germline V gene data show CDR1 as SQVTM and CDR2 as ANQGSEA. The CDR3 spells CSAQGVYGYTF. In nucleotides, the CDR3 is TGCAGCGCCCAGGGTGTCTATGGCTACACCTTC.

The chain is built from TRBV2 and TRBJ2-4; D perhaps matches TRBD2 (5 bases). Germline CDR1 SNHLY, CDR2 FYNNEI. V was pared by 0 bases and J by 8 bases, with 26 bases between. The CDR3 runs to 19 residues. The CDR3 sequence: CASSEALLAGGFRRHIQYF. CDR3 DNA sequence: TGTGCCAGCAGTGAAGCGCTTCTGGCAGGTGGTTTCAGGAGGCACATTCAGTACTTC.

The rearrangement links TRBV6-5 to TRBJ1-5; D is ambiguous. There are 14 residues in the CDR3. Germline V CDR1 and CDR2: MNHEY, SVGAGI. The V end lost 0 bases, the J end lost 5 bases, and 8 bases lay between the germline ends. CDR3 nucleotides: TGTGCCAGCAGTTACTCGAGGGCATATCAGCCCCAGCATTTT. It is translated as CASSYSRAYQPQHF.

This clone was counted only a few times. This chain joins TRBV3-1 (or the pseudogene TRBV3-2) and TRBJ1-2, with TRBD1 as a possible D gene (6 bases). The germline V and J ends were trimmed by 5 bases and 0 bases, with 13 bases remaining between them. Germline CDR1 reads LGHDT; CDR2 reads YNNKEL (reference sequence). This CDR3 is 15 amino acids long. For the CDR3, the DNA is TGTGCCAGCAGCACACAGGGTAGGCCTAACTATGGCTACACCTTC. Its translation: CASSTQGRPNYGYTF.

In DNA form, the CDR3 reads TGTGCCAGCAGTCCTAGCGGGGGCCGTGGGACCCAGTACTTC. It codes for CASSPSGGRGTQYF. The chain couples TRBV6-5 to TRBJ2-5, with 10 bases aligning to TRBD2. V was pared by 5 bases and J by 7 bases, with 7 bases of the junction left unmatched. The CDR3 length is 14 residues. Per germline, CDR1 MNHEY and CDR2 SVGAGI.

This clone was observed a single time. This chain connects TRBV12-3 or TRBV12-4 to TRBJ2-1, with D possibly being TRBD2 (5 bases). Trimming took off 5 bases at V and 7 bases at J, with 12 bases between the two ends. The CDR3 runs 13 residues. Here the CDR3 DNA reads TGTGCCAGCAGTCCCCCTAGCATGAATGAGCAGTTCTTC. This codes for CASSPPSMNEQFF.

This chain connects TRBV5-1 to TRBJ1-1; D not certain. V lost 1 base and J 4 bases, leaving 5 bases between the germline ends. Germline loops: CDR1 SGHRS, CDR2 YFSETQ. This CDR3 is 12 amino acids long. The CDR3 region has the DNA TGCGCCAGCAGCTTGCCGGGCACTGAAGCTTTCTTT. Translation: CASSLPGTEAFF.

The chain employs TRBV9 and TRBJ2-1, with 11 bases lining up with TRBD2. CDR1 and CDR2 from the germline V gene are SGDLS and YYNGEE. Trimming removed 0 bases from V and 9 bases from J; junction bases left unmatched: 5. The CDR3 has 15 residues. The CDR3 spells CASSVVAGGPIEQFF. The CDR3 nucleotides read TGTGCCAGCAGCGTAGTAGCGGGGGGGCCCATTGAGCAGTTCTTC.